This T cell receptor (beta chain) came from a study of cytomegalovirus exposure and HLA in healthy donors (dated by TCRdb to the late 2010s). The study in broad terms: An earlier analysis of approximately 550 of the donors reported 250 to 300 Gb of sequence data and roughly 110 million unique TCR beta sequences from about 179 million T cells. An early release that covered some 630 HLA-typed donors contained approximately 300 gigabases of sequencing data and around 80 million unique TCR sequences. The genetic ancestry cluster associated with self-reported Caucasian donors included about 84% of the 300 to 400 genotyped donors. The study aimed to test whether signatures of past pathogen exposure could be identified by cataloging public T cell receptors. Using immunosequencing, the study profiled T cell repertoires from fewer than 850 subjects and related those repertoires to cytomegalovirus serostatus. Along with the approximately 670-subject first cohort, a separate validation cohort of roughly 110 different subjects was used. To predict cytomegalovirus infection status, the study combined high-throughput TCR immunosequencing, statistical association of individual TCRs with disease status, and machine learning. In a later analysis, previously published TCR beta repertoires from several hundred donors were re-analyzed and high-resolution HLA genotyping was added so that TCR occurrence patterns could be studied. In the later analysis, no new phenotypic data were used to find candidate immune exposures; instead, reliance was placed on TCR beta sequences and their occurrence across donors. In an earlier analysis of a few hundred of the donors, high-throughput TCR beta sequencing was used to judge whether each TCR beta V gene segment behaved as functional or pseudogenic. Donor age, sex, ethnicity and CMV serostatus were compiled alongside the repertoire data. A later genetic analysis used genome-wide SNP genotypes for about 60% of the roughly 670 donors, treating that subset as a discovery cohort. All discovery cohort repertoires had been generated on a single sequencing platform. HLA typing covered class I and class II loci at four-digit resolution. Typing coverage varied by locus: about 620-630 donors for A, B, C, DRB1 and DQB1; roughly 560 for DQA1; approximately 610 for DPA1; about 450 for DPB1. About five DR-DQ haplotypes were handled as single units for association and clustering, since linkage in the cohort was strong. On average, roughly 250,000 unique TCR beta nucleotide sequences were sequenced per donor among a few hundred genotyped donors of the cohort, with roughly a sixth of those sequences being non-productive.

Library method: the immunoSEQ multiplex PCR assay. For the multiplex PCR, a mixture combining 60 forward primers for TCR Vbeta segments and 13 reverse primers for TCR Jbeta segments was used. The CDR3 region of rearranged TCR beta genes was amplified from genomic DNA by a multiplex PCR assay. Amplified TCR beta libraries were sequenced as 87-base-pair reads on the Illumina HiSeq System. From the authors' description of their analysis: A later analysis tallied around 82 million unique TCR beta chains across the 666 repertoires, and about 10 million of those chains were shared by two or more donors. To remove PCR and sequencing errors, raw reads were error-corrected and collapsed into unique sequences using a nearest-neighbor algorithm that merged closely related sequences. Alignment of CDR3 sequences to IMGT reference sequences was used to assign V, D and J gene segments. Each retained sequence needed at least a six-nucleotide match to both a V gene segment and a J gene segment. A rearrangement counted as productive if the CDR3 had no stop codons and remained in frame with V and J, and every other rearrangement counted as non-productive. Following IMGT convention, CDR3 was defined as the stretch from the second conserved V-encoded cysteine to the conserved J-encoded phenylalanine. The earlier analysis of more than 450 of the donors excluded sequences that lacked an unambiguous match to a single V gene segment. An earlier analysis of 450 to 650 of the donors called V segments functional above 56.7% productive rearrangements and segregating when the between-donor standard deviation exceeded 5%. A statistical classification framework was developed to diagnose cytomegalovirus status using the catalog of TCR beta chain sequences. In a later analysis, TCR nucleotide sequences were compared against IMGT/GENE-DB human TR gene sequences so that V and J genes could be assigned. The TCRdist pipeline was used in a later analysis to assign CDR3 sequences and most-parsimonious VDJ recombination scenarios. In a later analysis, every TCR beta chain was defined by the combination of its CDR3 amino acid sequence and its V-gene family, and reads without a unique V-gene family were dropped. In a later analysis, around 650 highly shared, low-generation-probability nucleotide sequences were removed to address suspected cross-contamination and a sequencing artifact. In a later analysis, a clonal expansion index was calculated for each public chain from normalized within-repertoire ranks of inferred template counts. Generation probabilities in a later analysis came from a VDJ recombination model fitted to out-of-frame rearrangements, and those results were checked against IGoR. A later analysis scored TCR-TCR, TCR-HLA and TCR-CMV co-occurrence with hypergeometric tests, applying a repertoire-size bias correction to TCR pairs. False discovery rates were estimated in a later analysis by permuting HLA or CMV assignments 20 times. In a later analysis, co-occurring TCRs were grouped with DBSCAN, and TCRdist sequence similarity was added when clustering was performed within HLA-allele-positive subsets. Repertoires with fewer than 30,000 or more than 120,000 public chains were left out of co-occurrence clustering, as were a handful of repertoires with anomalous nucleotide sharing. TCRdb limited this immuneACCESS table to in-frame rearrangements with V and J called. A share of clones is missing; checked studies link under half to unresolved V genes, and the rest is unexplained. D and trimming come from the DNA, and the V and J calls and clone size come from that table. Here the sample has more than 85,000 clones; under 85% occur a single time. Over 2% of the sample is held by the ten biggest clonotypes.

In total, 500 to 700 healthy bone marrow donors made up the cohort. At the time of sampling, all cohort members were nominally healthy, though unrecorded immune exposures were likely present. The donor tested CMV seronegative, placing the donor among the roughly 350 seronegative members of the cohort. A peripheral blood sample was collected from each donor, and TCR beta sequencing was performed on peripheral blood mononuclear cells. Genomic DNA extraction from the blood cell samples was performed with the Qiagen DNeasy Blood Extraction Kit. The table lists this clone with a count of one. What this receptor recognizes is not known. Base-call qualities are not available, and no considerably larger clone is one nucleotide away. What the work shows at the level of the full study, not this receptor alone: A further reported finding was that TCR beta sequences accurately predicted the HLA-A and HLA-B alleles for most subjects in the first cohort. The only immune exposure information available for the cohort was CMV serostatus. Strong co-occurrence of HLA alleles, especially DR and DQ, made assigning TCR associations to individual alleles difficult. Because HLA typing was unavailable for some donors at each locus, only the typed subset was used in association tests. In a later analysis, most CMV-associated TCR beta chains were found to appear HLA-restricted, with HLA associations seemingly driven largely by CMV exposure. The 87-base-pair reads could not distinguish some IMGT-functional V segments, including TRBV6-2 and TRBV6-3, so those segments were excluded. In an earlier analysis of some 550 of the donors, most TCR beta V segments were observed in productive rearrangements about 87% or about 30% of the time, broadly matching IMGT annotations. A later analysis reported that several top co-occurrence clusters appeared linked to parvovirus B19, influenza, CMV and Epstein-Barr virus. According to a later genetic analysis, donors in an Asian-associated ancestry cluster had fewer N-insertions in productive TCRs than the roughly 670-donor mean. A later genetic analysis associated a missense DCLRE1C variant with V-gene and J-gene trimming of TCR beta chains, and an independent cohort replicated the association. Roughly uniform sequencing depth across donors was assumed in presence/absence analyses, although this assumption may not hold. A group of highly shared sequence variants was considered likely to be a technical artifact of the sequencing pipeline. The study gave a list of about 150 TCR beta chains associated with cytomegalovirus. Because counts were too low, roughly 17 rarely observed V segments, including chromosome 9 orphons, were left out of the earlier analysis of 500 to 750 of the donors. At a false discovery rate of 0.05, a later analysis linked roughly 17,000 TCR beta sequences to specific HLA alleles. Most TCR sequences were seen in very few donors, while some public TCRs were found in many individuals. In vitro tests confirmed that a few of the cytomegalovirus-associated TCR beta chains recognize cytomegalovirus antigens. In a later analysis, the rate of TCR association differed among HLA loci, with DRB1 alleles having the most associated TCRs and HLA-C alleles having the fewest. In a later analysis, HLA-associated TCR beta chains showed more clonal expansion and lower generation probabilities than non-associated chains that were equally common. The cohort was sequenced for TCR beta chains only, and without alpha or paired-chain data the features that could be detected were limited. It was suggested by the authors that the approach could potentially be generalized to other disease states and immunological phenotypes. Linkage disequilibrium might explain the correlated functional status among segregating V segments, but an unknown experimental factor could not be excluded. The classifier was reported to diagnose cytomegalovirus status with high specificity and sensitivity in both the original and validation cohorts.

The CDR3 has 13 amino acids, counting the end cysteine and phenylalanine. Only the CDR3 part of the read is kept: 39 bases, read in frame from the first base. Reading the germline V gene gives CDR1 MDHEN and CDR2 SYDVKM. The V end gives up 5 bases and the J end 9 bases, leaving 4 bases in the junction not matched to a gene. Sequenced sample: PBMCs. The receptor was derived from a boy younger than 18 in good health and CMV-seronegative. The rearrangement joined TRBV28 to TRBJ2-6, and 7 junction bases match TRBD1. The CDR3 amino acid sequence is: CASSTGAGNVLTF. The nucleotides are TGTGCCAGCAGTACAGGGGCGGGCAACGTCCTGACTTTC.